Listed below are T cell receptor beta chains from one sample, sequenced in a study of T cells in Graves' hyperthyroidism and ophthalmopathy. Via MiXCR, TCRdb re-called the multiplex PCR reads, giving one row per CDR3 protein. The data show some 370,000 distinct CDR3 sequences, about 17% seen once. Material: blood. These receptors all stem from a woman aged 30 to 39 with Graves' hyperthyroidism that later progressed to Graves' ophthalmopathy. Each CDR3 is given with its conserved first and last residue. The order of the fields is V gene, clone size, D gene, J gene, CDR3 protein, CDR3 DNA. D genes are given only for firm matches. The listing skips clone size in some rows; elsewhere it reads once, few, many or a size class.

V: TRBV5-1; size: many; D: TRBD1; J: TRBJ1-6; CDR3: CASSLGQGVYSPLHF; DNA: TGCGCCAGCAGCCTGGGACAGGGGGTTTATTCACCCCTCCACTTT
V: TRBV5-1; size: many; D: TRBD1; J: TRBJ2-7; CDR3: CASSLGGTGMGNEQYF; DNA: TGCGCCAGCAGCTTGGGAGGGACAGGGATGGGCAACGAGCAGTACTTC
V: TRBV7-6; size: -; D: TRBD1; J: TRBJ2-1; CDR3: CASSPWDRVGNEQFF; DNA: TGTGCCAGCAGCCCCTGGGACAGGGTTGGGAATGAGCAGTTCTTC
V: TRBV19; size: many; D: TRBD1; J: TRBJ1-5; CDR3: CASRRQGHVLPQHF; DNA: TGTGCCAGTAGGCGACAGGGGCACGTTTTGCCCCAGCATTTT
V: TRBV6-1; size: many; D: -; J: TRBJ2-5; CDR3: CASSGPGGDQYF; DNA: TGTGCCAGCAGTGGCCCCGGTGGGGACCAGTACTTC
V: TRBV5-6; size: -; D: TRBD1; J: TRBJ1-1; CDR3: CASSSTGGKNTEAFF; DNA: TGTGCCAGCAGCTCGACAGGGGGAAAGAACACTGAAGCTTTCTTT
V: TRBV6-4; size: many; D: -; J: TRBJ2-5; CDR3: CASSDSGVLKLSVETQYF; DNA: TGTGCCAGCAGTGATTCAGGGGTGCTCAAGCTTAGCGTGGAGACCCAGTACTTC
V: TRBV7-9; size: many; D: -; J: TRBJ1-1; CDR3: CASRPDRLENTEAFF; DNA: TGTGCCAGCAGGCCGGACAGACTTGAGAACACTGAAGCTTTCTTT
V: TRBV20-1; size: -; D: -; J: TRBJ2-5; CDR3: CSARDLGSTQYF; DNA: TGCAGTGCCCGGGACCTTGGGTCGACCCAGTACTTC
V: TRBV20-1; size: many; D: TRBD2; J: TRBJ2-1; CDR3: CSASAGTSGYNEQFF; DNA: TGCAGTGCGTCAGCCGGGACTAGCGGTTACAATGAGCAGTTCTTC
V: TRBV5-6; size: many; D: -; J: TRBJ1-2; CDR3: CASSFTGRRNYGYTF; DNA: TGTGCCAGCAGTTTTACAGGGAGGCGAAACTATGGCTACACCTTC
V: TRBV12-3/TRBV12-4; size: many; D: -; J: TRBJ1-1; CDR3: CASSGTGDLNTEAFF; DNA: TGTGCCAGCAGTGGAACCGGGGATTTGAACACTGAAGCTTTCTTT
V: TRBV11-2; size: -; D: -; J: TRBJ1-1; CDR3: CASSPGRGRTEAFF; DNA: TGTGCCAGCAGCCCGGGGAGGGGCCGCACTGAAGCTTTCTTT
V: TRBV6-2/TRBV6-3; size: few; D: -; J: TRBJ2-7; CDR3: CASSISTGAYEQYF; DNA: TGTGCCAGCAGTATCTCGACAGGTGCCTACGAGCAGTACTTC
V: TRBV7-2; size: many; D: -; J: TRBJ2-2; CDR3: CASRPLATNTGELFF; DNA: TGTGCCAGCAGGCCTCTAGCGACCAACACCGGGGAGCTGTTTTTT
V: TRBV27; size: many; D: TRBD1; J: TRBJ2-7; CDR3: CASSSRTGSYEQYF; DNA: TGTGCCAGCAGTTCGCGGACAGGGTCTTACGAGCAGTACTTC
V: TRBV12-3/TRBV12-4; size: many; D: TRBD2; J: TRBJ2-5; CDR3: CASSPPGLAETQYF; DNA: TGTGCCAGCAGCCCCCCGGGACTAGCGGAGACCCAGTACTTC
V: TRBV28; size: -; D: -; J: TRBJ1-2; CDR3: CASSLAGTHYGYTF; DNA: TGTGCCAGCAGTTTAGCGGGGACGCACTATGGCTACACCTTC
V: TRBV29-1; size: few; D: TRBD1; J: TRBJ1-2; CDR3: CSVAGTEARYGYTF; DNA: TGCAGCGTTGCGGGGACAGAAGCCCGCTATGGCTACACCTTC
V: TRBV6-2/TRBV6-3; size: many; D: TRBD1; J: TRBJ1-3; CDR3: CASRDGTVSGNTIYF; DNA: TGTGCCAGCAGGGACGGGACAGTCTCTGGAAACACCATATATTTT
V: TRBV7-8; size: many; D: -; J: TRBJ2-3; CDR3: CASSLVSGLGGAADTQYF; DNA: TGTGCCAGCAGCTTAGTCAGTGGTCTCGGCGGGGCGGCAGATACGCAGTATTTT
V: TRBV2; size: many; D: -; J: TRBJ1-1; CDR3: CASDRQHTEAFF; DNA: TGTGCCAGCGACCGACAGCACACTGAAGCTTTCTTT
V: TRBV19; size: many; D: -; J: TRBJ1-1; CDR3: CASKGLNSNTEAFF; DNA: TGTGCCAGTAAAGGCCTGAACTCGAACACTGAAGCTTTCTTT
V: TRBV3-1; size: few; D: TRBD1; J: TRBJ2-5; CDR3: CASSQEGDRQETLRRETQYF; DNA: TGTGCCAGCAGCCAAGAGGGGGACAGACAGGAGACCCTCCGGCGAGAGACCCAGTACTTC
V: TRBV30; size: -; D: TRBD2; J: TRBJ2-3; CDR3: CAWSVLSGGVKDTQYF; DNA: TGTGCCTGGAGTGTACTTAGCGGGGGGGTCAAAGATACGCAGTATTTT
V: TRBV20-1; size: many; D: -; J: TRBJ2-7; CDR3: CSASFQADEQYF; DNA: TGCAGTGCTAGTTTTCAAGCCGACGAGCAGTACTTC
V: TRBV25-1; size: many; D: -; J: TRBJ1-2; CDR3: CASSDVDDGYTF; DNA: TGTGCCAGCAGTGATGTGGACGATGGCTACACCTTC
V: TRBV30; size: few; D: TRBD1; J: TRBJ1-4; CDR3: CAWDGTGNEKLFF; DNA: TGTGCCTGGGACGGGACAGGGAACGAAAAACTGTTTTTT
V: TRBV3-1; size: -; D: TRBD1; J: TRBJ1-4; CDR3: CASSQRDRGDEKLFF; DNA: TGTGCCAGCAGCCAACGGGACAGGGGTGATGAAAAACTGTTTTTT
V: TRBV19; size: -; D: -; J: TRBJ1-6; CDR3: CASSKDGWNSPLHF; DNA: TGTGCCAGTAGTAAGGACGGATGGAATTCACCCCTCCACTTT
V: TRBV9; size: -; D: -; J: TRBJ2-5; CDR3: CASSIGRAGGVETQYF; DNA: TGTGCCAGCAGCATAGGGCGGGCAGGAGGGGTGGAGACCCAGTACTTC
V: TRBV6-1; size: few; D: -; J: TRBJ1-6; CDR3: CASRQGQGTANSPLHF; DNA: TGTGCCAGCAGGCAGGGACAAGGGACGGCTAATTCACCCCTCCACTTT
V: TRBV5-1; size: many; D: -; J: TRBJ2-3; CDR3: CASSLDRTDFTDTQYF; DNA: TGCGCCAGCAGCTTGGACCGGACGGATTTCACAGATACGCAGTATTTT
V: TRBV4-1; size: once; D: -; J: TRBJ1-5; CDR3: CASSQGGQGSQPQHF; DNA: TGCGCCAGCAGCCAAGGGGGGCAGGGCTCTCAGCCCCAGCATTTT
V: TRBV27; size: few; D: -; J: TRBJ2-7; CDR3: CASRSIYRQHYEQYF; DNA: TGTGCCAGCAGATCCATTTACAGGCAACACTACGAGCAGTACTTC
V: TRBV11-2; size: -; D: TRBD2; J: TRBJ2-1; CDR3: CASSPPGGRANEQFF; DNA: TGTGCCAGCAGTCCACCCGGCGGGAGGGCCAATGAGCAGTTCTTC
V: TRBV27; size: many; D: TRBD1; J: TRBJ2-5; CDR3: CASSLGTGDVGTQYF; DNA: TGTGCCAGCAGTTTAGGGACAGGGGACGTGGGGACCCAGTACTTC
V: TRBV4-3; size: -; D: -; J: TRBJ1-4; CDR3: CASSQVFEKLFF; DNA: TGCGCCAGCAGCCAAGTTTTCGAAAAACTGTTTTTT
V: TRBV6-1; size: -; D: -; J: TRBJ1-1; CDR3: CASRRSTNTEAFF; DNA: TGTGCCAGCAGGAGGTCGACTAACACTGAAGCTTTCTTT
V: TRBV6-4; size: many; D: -; J: TRBJ2-2; CDR3: CASSEANTGELFF; DNA: TGTGCCAGCAGTGAAGCGAACACCGGGGAGCTGTTTTTT
V: TRBV5-1; size: many; D: -; J: TRBJ2-7; CDR3: CASSLEQEDEQYF; DNA: TGCGCCAGCAGCTTGGAACAGGAGGACGAGCAGTACTTC
V: TRBV12-3/TRBV12-4; size: many; D: TRBD1; J: TRBJ1-2; CDR3: CASRSTGRATNYGYTF; DNA: TGTGCCAGCAGATCGACAGGGAGGGCAACTAACTATGGCTACACCTTC
V: TRBV25-1; size: few; D: -; J: TRBJ1-2; CDR3: CASSITGNYGYTF; DNA: TGTGCCAGCAGTATCACGGGTAACTATGGCTACACCTTC
V: TRBV29-1; size: once; D: -; J: TRBJ2-1; CDR3: CSVCLGRGSSYNEQFF; DNA: TGCAGCGTTTGCCTGGGACGGGGTAGTTCCTACAATGAGCAGTTCTTC
V: TRBV19; size: -; D: -; J: TRBJ1-2; CDR3: CASSMNRVQGYTF; DNA: TGTGCCAGTAGTATGAACAGGGTCCAGGGCTACACCTTC
V: TRBV15; size: few; D: TRBD2; J: TRBJ2-5; CDR3: CATSRDRGLAEQETQYF; DNA: TGTGCCACCAGCAGAGACCGGGGACTAGCGGAACAAGAGACCCAGTACTTC
V: TRBV10-3; size: few; D: TRBD1; J: TRBJ2-7; CDR3: CAISATDRGQTVSYEQYF; DNA: TGTGCCATCAGTGCGACGGACAGGGGGCAAACAGTATCCTACGAGCAGTACTTC
V: TRBV7-9; size: few; D: -; J: TRBJ2-2; CDR3: CASSSPPGHPNTGELFF; DNA: TGTGCCAGCAGCTCGCCCCCGGGACACCCGAACACCGGGGAGCTGTTTTTT
V: TRBV7-2; size: many; D: -; J: TRBJ1-5; CDR3: CASSLALNSNQPQHF; DNA: TGTGCCAGCAGCTTAGCGCTGAATAGCAATCAGCCCCAGCATTTT